Here is one TCR beta chain with its context. Antigen unknown. Compared with germline, one end of the junction differs, possibly owing to a read error. This sample was included in a study of beta chain features in type 1 diabetes. Points from the study as a whole: The analysis here could not establish whether HLA type shapes TCRB rearrangement.

Isolated RNA was reverse transcribed in full, so expressed TCRB transcripts were sequenced. The method was immunoSEQ multiplex PCR; TCRdb's version includes in-frame clones alone and lacks a portion of them. This table holds 130,000 to 150,000 clones, nearly 9.5% found once. A sort by CD45RO/CCR7/CD25/CD127/CD95/CD27 yielded CD4+ naive, central memory, regulatory and stem cell-like memory cells. The CDR3 is made up of 16 amino acids. Germline V gives CDR1 MNHEY, CDR2 SVGAGI. The clonotype comes from a man younger than 35 in good health. The sample comprised central memory CD4+ T cells from blood. The chain is built from TRBV6-5 and TRBJ2-5, with TRBD1 identical over 8 bases. For the CDR3, the DNA is TGTGCCAGCAGTTCCAGGGGGCGCGGATTCGAAGACACCCAGTACTTC. It codes for CASSSRGRGFEDTQYF.